This T cell receptor (beta chain) was captured by sequencing in a study of technical replicates of blood from a handful of donors (dated by TCRdb to the late 2010s). Library construction relied on the immunoSEQ multiplex PCR assay. As stored in TCRdb, this immuneACCESS dataset retains in-frame rearrangements with V and J assigned. A fraction of the clones does not appear; measured against another copy, unresolved V genes explain less than half of the discrepancy, and the remainder lacks a known reason. Within this sample are fewer than 85,000 clones, with roughly 90% of them counted one time only. Together, the top ten hold around 0.44% of the sample. This clone was seen a single time. Its antigen remains undetermined. Per-nucleotide qualities are absent, and no much larger clonotype sits a single base away. The CDR3 contains 16 residues, cysteine and phenylalanine counted. The entry retains the CDR3 DNA only, 48 bases that are in frame from base 1. CDR1 and CDR2 are drawn from the germline V gene: SGHTA, FQGNSA. Deletion took 1 base off V and 0 bases off J, with a span of 13 bases between the germline ends.

Sequencing was performed on T cells isolated from PBMCs. Recombination linked TRBV7-2 to TRBJ2-7; a weak D assignment points to TRBD2 (6 bases agree). This TCR came from a human donor in good health. The base sequence is TGTGCCAGCAGCTTAGTGGCGGGGCCTTCCTCCTACGAGCAGTACTTC. Its amino acids are CASSLVAGPSSYEQYF.